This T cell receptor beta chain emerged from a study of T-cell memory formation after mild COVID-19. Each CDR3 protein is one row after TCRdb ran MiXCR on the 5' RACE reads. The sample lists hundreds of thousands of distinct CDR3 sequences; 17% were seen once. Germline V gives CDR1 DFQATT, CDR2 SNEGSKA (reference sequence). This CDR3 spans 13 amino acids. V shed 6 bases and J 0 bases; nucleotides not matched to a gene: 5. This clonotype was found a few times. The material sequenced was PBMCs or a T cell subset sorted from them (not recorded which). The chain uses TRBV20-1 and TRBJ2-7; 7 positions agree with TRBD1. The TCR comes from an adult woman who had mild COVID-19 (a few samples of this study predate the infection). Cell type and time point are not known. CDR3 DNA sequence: TGCAGTGCCCGAGGACAGGTCTCCTACGAGCAGTACTTC. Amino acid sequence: CSARGQVSYEQYF.